Sequencing of this T cell receptor beta chain was carried out in a study of T cell changes during pregnancy in multiple sclerosis. Using immunoSEQ multiplex PCR, the repertoire was profiled, and TCRdb retains in-frame clones only, with some absent. The table records more than 95,000 clones, 92% of them present only once. There are 14 residues in the CDR3. CDR1 and CDR2 from the germline V gene are SGHVS and FQNEAQ. Trimming removed 2 bases from V and 7 bases from J; junction bases left unmatched: 4. The sample consisted of peripheral blood, taken after pregnancy. The origin of this receptor is a female donor with multiple sclerosis, enrolled in a pregnancy study. The V call is TRBV7-8, the J call TRBJ1-5; 8 bases fit TRBD1. The CDR3 DNA sequence: TGTGCCAGCAGCTTAAGACAGGGGTCCCAGCCCCAGCATTTT. Its translation: CASSLRQGSQPQHF.